One TCR beta chain is described in this entry. Its antigen is currently unknown. These data come from a study of CD8+ T cells in alopecia areata. Germline CDR1 reads SGHAT; CDR2 reads FQNNGV. The CDR3 totals 19 residues. The ends lost 5 bases at V and 2 bases at J; junction bases unmatched: 19. Extracted from the samples, RNA was reverse transcribed into cDNA to serve as the sequencing template. Measured with immunoSEQ multiplex PCR; TCRdb has only the in-frame clones, and not every one. This table has approximately 280,000 clones, roughly 64% appearing once. The study's findings and limits: In blood and scalp, many expanded lesional clones persisted during tofacitinib.

Treatment given: oral pan-JAK inhibitor, 5-10 mg twice daily. Collection of lesional scalp punch biopsies and peripheral blood was performed in alopecia areata patients. The specimen was CD4+ T cells sorted from blood, collected at week 24, from a patient treated with tofacitinib. The clonotype was recovered from a human donor with alopecia areata. This chain uses TRBV11-2 with TRBJ2-3; 7 nucleotides agree with TRBD1. The CDR3 nucleotides read TGTGCCAGCAGCGATTTCGGGACAGCCATCAGGCTTCACACAGATACGCAGTATTTT. Translating it yields CASSDFGTAIRLHTDTQYF. Combining the CDR3 with reference TRBV11-2 and TRBJ2-3 gives the whole variable domain EAGVAQSPRYKIIEKRQSVAFWCNPISGHATLYWYQQILGQGPKLLIQFQNNGVVDDSQLPKDRFSAERLKGVDSTLKIQPAKLEDSAVYLCASSDFGTAIRLHTDTQYFGPGTRLTVL.